These 16 T cell receptor beta chains were all obtained from the same sample, sequenced in a study of metastatic and nonmetastatic thyroid tumors (dated by TCRdb to about 2020). The library was obtained by PCR. The sequencer listed for this sample is Illumina HiSeq 4000. TCRdb reworked the public reads: Q25 trimming with fastp, MiXCR clone assembly, productive beta chains retained. The sample table contains 21,000 or so clones; only one count was recorded for 15% to 18% of them. Together, the top ten hold 35% to 45% of the sample. No patient had received any treatment before thyroid surgery. Sequencing was performed on blood. These receptors came from a female donor with papillary thyroid cancer or a benign thyroid nodule (not recorded which). Some clones in this sample may be carry-over from other donors' samples.

This clone was observed many times. V gene TRBV6-2 or TRBV6-3 combines with J gene TRBJ1-1; 11 bases fit TRBD1. The V segment lost 7 bases and the J segment 10 bases; nucleotides outside the gene matches: 8. In germline, CDR1 is MNHEY, CDR2 SVGEGT. The CDR3 loop spans 13 amino acids. The CDR3 nucleotides read TGTGCCAGCACCCACCGGGACAGGGGGGTAGCTTTCTTT. Protein: CASTHRDRGVAFF.

In its sample, this clone was seen once. The J gene is TRBJ2-1, the V gene TRBV20-1, with D perhaps matching TRBD2 (5 bases). V dropped 3 bases and J dropped 10 bases, with 10 bases sitting between them. Looked up from germline, CDR1 is DFQATT and CDR2 is SNEGSKA (reference sequence). The CDR3 is 11 amino acids. The DNA for the CDR3 is TGCAGTGCTAGCGACCAGCGGGAGCAGTTCTTC. Its translation is CSASDQREQFF.

This clone was seen ten or more times. The chain uses TRBV20-1 and TRBJ2-7, with D unresolved. Germline V gene data show CDR1 as DFQATT and CDR2 as SNEGSKA (reference sequence). The ends were cut back, 4 bases at V and 0 bases at J, with 10 bases in the middle. The CDR3 spans 13 residues. The CDR3 bases are TGCAGTGCTATTAGAGGATCCTCCTACGAGCAGTACTTC. Translating gives CSAIRGSSYEQYF.

Notes on this clone: A much bigger clone sits one base away, suggesting this may be a read error. The chain couples TRBV3-1 to TRBJ1-1, with 7 nucleotides matching TRBD1. V was clipped by 2 bases and J by 3 bases; unmatched bases: 12. Germline-derived CDR1 and CDR2 are LGHDT and YNNKEL (reference sequence). The CDR3 has 17 amino acids. CDR3 coding DNA: TGTGCCAGCAGCCAATTACCGGGACAGTCCATGGACACTGAAGCTTTCTTT. Translated: CASSQLPGQSMDTEAFF.

The chain links TRBV11-1 to TRBJ2-1, with 13 bases that match TRBD2. Losses at the gene ends were 6 bases for V and 4 bases for J; bases not matched to a gene: 3. The CDR3 runs 15 residues. Per germline, CDR1 SGHAT and CDR2 FQDESV (reference sequence). The CDR3: CASSWTSGGYNEQFF. The DNA of the CDR3 is TGTGCCAGCAGTTGGACTAGCGGGGGATACAATGAGCAGTTCTTC.

The genes are TRBV7-9 and TRBJ1-5, with 8 bases that match TRBD1. This CDR3 has 15 amino acids. Losses at the gene ends were 5 bases for V and 3 bases for J; bases not matched to a gene: 6. Germline assignment: CDR1 SEHNR and CDR2 FQNEAQ (reference sequence). The CDR3 DNA reads as TGTGCCAGCAGCCTCGGACAGGGTGCCAATCAGCCCCAGCATTTT. Translation: CASSLGQGANQPQHF. The entire variable domain, with the rest obtained from reference TRBV7-9 and TRBJ1-5, is as follows: DTGVSQNPRHKITKRGQNVTFRCDPISEHNRLYWYRQTLGQGPEFLTYFQNEAQLEKSRLLSDRFSAERPKGSFSTLEIQRTEQGDSAMYLCASSLGQGANQPQHFGDGTRLSIL.

The chain recombines TRBV2 with TRBJ1-1; a possible D gene is TRBD1 (6 bases). The CDR3 covers 14 residues. Deletions cut 6 bases from V and 4 bases from J, with 15 bases between. The germline V gene encodes CDR1 SNHLY and CDR2 FYNNEI. In DNA, the CDR3 is TGTGCCAGCAGAAACCCGGGGGGCGGCACTGAAGCTTTCTTT. This codes for CASRNPGGGTEAFF.

In its sample, this clone was seen many times. V gene TRBV2 combines with J gene TRBJ2-5; 8 bases match TRBD1. V trimming: 5 bases; J trimming: 8 bases; junction bases outside the gene matches: 4. Germline V lookup: CDR1 SNHLY, CDR2 FYNNEI. The length of the CDR3 is 12 residues. The CDR3 loop is CASSWTGSTQYF. The DNA of the CDR3 is TGTGCCAGCAGTTGGACAGGGTCAACCCAGTACTTC. Based on the CDR3 plus reference TRBV2 and TRBJ2-5, the full variable domain is EPEVTQTPSHQVTQMGQEVILRCVPISNHLYFYWYRQILGQKVEFLVSFYNNEISEKSEIFDDQFSVERPDGSNFTLKIRSTKLEDSAMYFCASSWTGSTQYFGPGTRLLVL.

This clone was seen many times. One end of the junction fails to match germline, which may point to a read error. Within the sample, other DNA sequences also encode this same CDR3. The chain links TRBV15 to TRBJ1-2; the D is unclear. The CDR3 has 11 amino acids. The germline V gene has CDR1 LNHNV and CDR2 YYDKDF (reference sequence). CDR3 region: CATRQGRGYTF. CDR3 coding DNA: TGCGCCACCCGACAAGGGCGAGGCTACACCTTC.

In its sample, this clone was seen a few times. A junction end diverges from the germline sequence, so it may reflect a read error. This chain connects TRBV6-4 to TRBJ1-1; TRBD1 matches 8 bases. Germline assignment: CDR1 MRHNA and CDR2 SNTAGT. The CDR3 loop spans 13 amino acids. The CDR3 DNA is TGTGCCACCGACCGGGACAGGAACACTGAATCTTTCTTT. Translating gives CATDRDRNTESFF.

The J gene is TRBJ2-7, the V gene TRBV11-2; 14 nucleotides match TRBD2. CDR1 SGHAT and CDR2 FQNNGV come from the germline V gene. CDR3 length: 19 amino acids. Losses at the gene ends were 4 bases for V and 3 bases for J; bases not matched to a gene: 14. The CDR3 DNA is TGTGCCAGCAGCTCGCGTCGGAGACTAGCGGGAGGGTGGGACTACGAGCAGTACTTC. Translating gives CASSSRRRLAGGWDYEQYF.

This clone was seen at least ten times. The chain is built from TRBV6-1 and TRBJ1-5, with D possibly TRBD1 on 6 matching bases. The V end lost 6 bases, the J end lost 5 bases, and 17 bases lay between the germline ends. Germline V lookup: CDR1 MNHNS, CDR2 SASEGT. The CDR3 length is 15 residues. The CDR3 DNA follows: TGTGCCAGCAGGCCACAGGGCTCCCAGGATCAGCCCCAGCATTTT. Translated: CASRPQGSQDQPQHF.

There are many counts of this clone. One base away lies a much larger clone, so this may be a sequencing read error. The chain links TRBV18 to TRBJ1-4, with 8 bases that match TRBD1. Germline V lookup: CDR1 KGHSH, CDR2 LQKENI. The CDR3 length is 14 residues. Germline trimming cut 3 bases from V and 7 bases from J; bases unmatched to any gene: 4. This CDR3 is CASSPTGDIEKLFF. The CDR3 DNA sequence: TGTGCCAGCTCACCGACAGGGGATATTGAAAAACTGTTTTTT.

In this sample, this clone turned up many times. This chain connects TRBV2 to TRBJ2-3; D remains ambiguous. The CDR3 covers 11 residues. Germline CDR1 SNHLY, CDR2 FYNNEI. The germline V and J ends were trimmed by 6 bases and 2 bases, with 3 bases remaining between them. The CDR3 region is CASRNTDTQYF. In nucleotides, the CDR3 is TGTGCCAGCAGAAACACAGATACGCAGTATTTT.

This clone is termed medium-sized. V is TRBV11-3 and J is TRBJ2-2; TRBD2 is a possible D gene (5 bases). V dropped 3 bases and J dropped 1 base, with 9 bases sitting between them. Germline CDR1 is SGHNT and CDR2 is YENEEA. The CDR3 is made up of 15 amino acids. As DNA, the CDR3 is TGTGCCAGCAGCTTGGCGGGTTGGAACACCGGGGAGCTGTTTTTT. It specifies CASSLAGWNTGELFF.

There are many counts of this clone. The chain has TRBV30 and TRBJ2-1; D is undetermined. This CDR3 contains 14 residues. V lost 4 bases to trimming and J lost 10 bases, with 20 bases between them. Germline loops: CDR1 GTSNPN, CDR2 SVGIG (reference sequence). The CDR3 region is CAWTPKQTVWEQFF. The DNA for the CDR3 is TGTGCCTGGACTCCTAAACAAACCGTCTGGGAGCAGTTCTTC.